This TCR beta chain stems from a study of T cells after somatic rescue of genetic block. Clones were read by immunoSEQ multiplex PCR, and TCRdb kept only the in-frame ones, dropping some. The sample yields more than 13,000 clones, around 76% seen once. The germline V gene has CDR1 SQVTM and CDR2 ANQGSEA. This CDR3 is 12 amino acids long. V was trimmed by 5 bases and J by 5 bases, leaving 13 bases between them. This sequence originates from a boy between 5 and 17 years old. This chain connects TRBV29-1 to TRBJ2-7; D is perhaps TRBD1 or TRBD2 (5 bases each). The sequenced material came from peripheral blood mononuclear cells (PBMCs). Written as DNA, the CDR3 is TGCAGCGTTCGGGACGGGGCCCACGAGCAGTACTTC. Protein: CSVRDGAHEQYF.